The present TCR beta chain was sequenced within a study of blood T cell repertoires in COVID-19. Looking at the study overall: The United States, Italy and Spain were the sources of the acute and convalescent COVID-19 samples. From T cells, B-cell-depleted T cells, or PBMCs came the material, which was cDNA or gDNA.

The CDR3 is made up of 14 amino acids. Germline loops: CDR1 SQVTM, CDR2 ANQGSEA. Trimming took 4 bases from V and 2 from J, leaving 15 bases between them. Authors' processing steps: Amplified reference gene primers provided the basis for estimating nucleated cell counts. The method was immunoSEQ multiplex PCR; TCRdb's version includes in-frame clones alone and lacks a portion of them. Clone size and the V and J calls come from that table; the DNA yielded D and trimming. The repertoire holds 130,000 to 150,000 clones, with 84% as singletons. The sample comprised peripheral blood. The chain carries TRBV29-1 and TRBJ2-7; tentatively, D is TRBD2 (7 bases). This receptor was taken from a woman aged 45-59 years in a cohort sampled during active or convalescent COVID-19. The CDR3 here is CSVVGGPTPYEQYF. The CDR3 region has the DNA TGCAGCGTTGTCGGGGGGCCTACTCCCTACGAGCAGTACTTC.